The rows below give T cell receptor beta chains drawn from one sample of a study of OX40 agonist ivuxolimab in advanced cancers. The table came from immunoSEQ multiplex PCR; TCRdb's copy has only in-frame clones and leaves some out. The sample holds around 46,000 clones; roughly nine tenths are singletons and the top ten take approximately 5%. The starting material was CD4+ or CD8+ T cells sorted from blood, obtained in a trial of the OX40 agonist ivuxolimab. The receptors shown here come from an adult with an advanced solid tumor such as melanoma, head and neck, liver or kidney cancer. CDR3s include the opening cysteine and the closing phenylalanine or tryptophan. Fields, in order: V gene, D gene, J gene, clone size, CDR3 DNA, CDR3 protein. D genes are given only for firm matches. Only part of the rows carry a size: once, few, many, or a class if the clone is expanded.

TRBV10-1	.	TRBJ2-5	.	TGCGCCAGCAGTGCTTTAGGGCAGCAAGAGACCCAGTACTTC	CASSALGQQETQYF
TRBV27	.	TRBJ1-2	.	TGTGCCAGCAGTTTATTTGGCGTCTCTAACTATGGCTACACCTTC	CASSLFGVSNYGYTF
TRBV27	.	TRBJ2-1	.	TGTGCCAGCAACGACGGAGGAGTCGGCAATGAGCAGTTCTTC	CASNDGGVGNEQFF
TRBV4-3	TRBD1	TRBJ1-2	.	TGCGCCAGCAGCCGCTGGGGACAGGCGATCGAAGGCTACACCTTC	CASSRWGQAIEGYTF
TRBV5-1	.	TRBJ2-4	.	TGCGCCAGCAGACCCAGACAGGAAATAGCCAAAAACATTCAGTACTTC	CASRPRQEIAKNIQYF
TRBV7-8	TRBD2	TRBJ2-7	.	TGTGCCAGCAGCTCCAACTCCCAGAGGGCTAGCGGGAGCCTCTACGAGCAGTACTTC	CASSSNSQRASGSLYEQYF
TRBV29-1	.	TRBJ1-2	.	TGCAGCGTTGAAGGTGGGGACGGACGGTGGTATGGCTACACCTTC	CSVEGGDGRWYGYTF
TRBV7-9	.	TRBJ2-2	.	TGTGCCAGCAGCTTAAGTCAGGGTTGGGACACCGGGGAGCTGTTTTTT	CASSLSQGWDTGELFF
TRBV6-1	.	TRBJ2-3	.	TGTGCCAGCGCCCAGGGGGGGGGAACAGATACGCAGTATTTT	CASAQGGGTDTQYF
TRBV2	.	TRBJ1-5	once	TGTGCCAGCAGTGAACTCTTGGTTGGGCAGCCCCAGCATTTT	CASSELLVGQPQHF
TRBV25-1	TRBD1	TRBJ1-1	.	TGTGCCAGCAGTGGGACAGGGGGCGAAGCTTTCTTT	CASSGTGGEAFF
TRBV7-6	.	TRBJ2-5	.	TGTGCCAGCAGCTTAGGCGAGGGGGTTATTTCTCAAGAGACCCAGTACTTC	CASSLGEGVISQETQYF
TRBV27	TRBD1	TRBJ2-1	.	TGTGCCAGCAGTTGGACGGGGACAGGCAACAATGAGCAGTTCTTC	CASSWTGTGNNEQFF
TRBV6-6	.	TRBJ2-2	once	TGTGCGTGCGGGGAACAACGGACCGGGGAGCTGTTTTTT	CACGEQRTGELFF
TRBV4-1	.	TRBJ2-7	.	TGCGCCAGCAGCCAAGCCGTGATGGGCGCCCACGAGCAGTACTTC	CASSQAVMGAHEQYF
TRBV7-9	TRBD2	TRBJ2-3	.	TGTGCCAGCAGCTCTGGGACTAGCGGGGGGTCCACAGATACGCAGTATTTT	CASSSGTSGGSTDTQYF
TRBV4-1	TRBD2	TRBJ2-7	.	TGCGCCAGCAGCTTTACTAGCGGGAGGGCCTACGAGCAGTACTTC	CASSFTSGRAYEQYF
TRBV7-9	.	TRBJ2-6	.	TGTGCCAGCAGCTTAAATCGGGGCTCTGGGGCCAACGTCCTGACTTTC	CASSLNRGSGANVLTF
TRBV7-2	.	TRBJ2-1	.	TGTGCCAGCAGCTGGCGACTAGGGGAGACCTACAATGAGCAGTTCTTC	CASSWRLGETYNEQFF
TRBV9	.	TRBJ2-2	.	TGTGCCAGCAGCGTAAGTCACACCGGGGAGCCGTTTTTT	CASSVSHTGEPFF
TRBV7-9	.	TRBJ1-1	.	TGTGCCACCTGGGCCAATCCGAACACTGAAGCTTTCTTT	CATWANPNTEAFF
TRBV29-1	.	TRBJ1-2	once	TGCAGCGTTGAACCCACCGCCGGCTATGGCTACACCTTC	CSVEPTAGYGYTF
TRBV29-1	TRBD1	TRBJ2-5	.	TGCAGCGTTTGGACAGGGGATCAAGAGACCCAGTACTTC	CSVWTGDQETQYF
TRBV7-9	TRBD2	TRBJ2-2	.	TGTGCCAGCAGCTTAGCACTAGCGGGAGGGCCTCCCGGGGAGCTGTTTTTT	CASSLALAGGPPGELFF
TRBV19	TRBD1	TRBJ2-3	.	TGTGCATCAAGGGTGATTACAGGGGGCACAGATACGCAGTATTTT	CASRVITGGTDTQYF
TRBV9	.	TRBJ1-5	.	TGTGCCAGCAGCGCTAGCGGGGGCGCGGGTCAGCCCCAGCATTTT	CASSASGGAGQPQHF
TRBV28	TRBD1	TRBJ2-2	.	TGTGCCAGTCGACAACAGGGGGCCGGGGAGCTGTTTTTT	CASRQQGAGELFF
TRBV5-6	TRBD1	TRBJ1-5	.	TGTGCCAGCAGCTTGGGGGCAGGGGGTGGCAATCAGCCCCAGCATTTT	CASSLGAGGGNQPQHF
TRBV27	TRBD1	TRBJ2-2	.	TGTGCCAGCAGTCCCCGGACAGGGGCACTCACCGGGGAGCTGTTTTTT	CASSPRTGALTGELFF
TRBV29-1	TRBD1	TRBJ1-1	once	TGCAGCGTTACCGGGACAGGGGCGGGTTGGGACACTGAAGCTTTCTTT	CSVTGTGAGWDTEAFF
TRBV29-1	.	TRBJ1-2	.	TGCAGCGTATTCGGAACAGGGAGTCCCTGGAACTATGGCTACACCTTC	CSVFGTGSPWNYGYTF
TRBV7-9	.	TRBJ2-7	.	TGTGCCAGCAGCCGAGAGACCTCCGCGGGGTACGAGCAGTACTTC	CASSRETSAGYEQYF
TRBV29-1	.	TRBJ2-3	.	TGCAGCGTTGAACGGGGAGTGGGGCTGGGCACAGATACGCAGTATTTT	CSVERGVGLGTDTQYF
TRBV9	.	TRBJ2-5	.	TGTGCCAGCAGCGTAGGGGCGGAGGGACAAAAAGAGACCCAGTACTTC	CASSVGAEGQKETQYF
TRBV19	.	TRBJ2-1	.	TGTGCCAGTAGTATAGACCCCTTCTACAATGAGCAGTTCTTC	CASSIDPFYNEQFF
TRBV5-4	.	TRBJ1-1	.	TGTGCCAGCAGCTCGCCTACTTTCGGGGGCACTGAAGCTTTCTTT	CASSSPTFGGTEAFF
TRBV7-3	.	TRBJ2-3	.	TGTGCCAGCAGTCCTAGCGTGAGGACTGGGGATACGCAGTATTTT	CASSPSVRTGDTQYF
TRBV5-1	TRBD1	TRBJ2-7	.	TGCGCCAGCAGCTTGACCGGGACAGGCTCCTACGAGCAGTACTTC	CASSLTGTGSYEQYF
TRBV6-5	.	TRBJ2-1	.	TGTGCCAGCAGTGCGGGACAAGACTACAATGAGCAGTTCTTC	CASSAGQDYNEQFF
TRBV28	.	TRBJ2-3	.	TGTGCCAGCAGTTTACCCCGTACGGGGGTCCTGCCGAGCACAGATACGCAGTATTTT	CASSLPRTGVLPSTDTQYF
TRBV2	TRBD1	TRBJ2-1	.	TGTGCCAGCAGATGGGACAGGGGAGCGGGAAGGAGGGACAATGAGCAGTTCTTC	CASRWDRGAGRRDNEQFF
TRBV7-3	TRBD1	TRBJ2-7	.	TGTGCCAGCAGCTTGACCGGGACAGGGTTTTACGAGCAGTACTTC	CASSLTGTGFYEQYF
TRBV11-2	.	TRBJ2-3	.	TGTGCCAGCAGCTTCCTAGTGGGGGACACAGATACGCAGTATTTT	CASSFLVGDTDTQYF
TRBV28	.	TRBJ1-3	.	TGTGCCAGCAGCGCCGGGGACGGCCGTTTTGTTGGAAACACCATATATTTT	CASSAGDGRFVGNTIYF
TRBV5-4	.	TRBJ1-3	.	TGTGCCAGCAGTCTAGACGGAGGACCCCCGGACACCATATATTTT	CASSLDGGPPDTIYF
TRBV7-9	TRBD2	TRBJ2-3	.	TGTGCCAGCAGCTTACGGAGCGGGGGGGCGACAGATACGCAGTATTTT	CASSLRSGGATDTQYF
TRBV7-3	.	TRBJ2-3	.	TGTGCCAGCAGCCAAGCCGCGGGCACGTCCACAGATACGCAGTATTTT	CASSQAAGTSTDTQYF
TRBV11-2	.	TRBJ2-3	.	TGTGCCAGCGAGCTAGCGACCACAGATACGCAGTATTTT	CASELATTDTQYF
TRBV10-3	TRBD1	TRBJ2-3	.	TGTGCCATCAGTGGGCCAGCCCAGGGGGCAGATACGCAGTATTTT	CAISGPAQGADTQYF
TRBV14	.	TRBJ2-1	.	TGTGCCAGCAGCCAAGTCCTCAAGGGGGGAGTGGCGTACAATGAGCAGTTCTTC	CASSQVLKGGVAYNEQFF
TRBV6-5	.	TRBJ2-1	.	TGTGCCAGCAGTATTACAGGGCTAAATGAGCAGTTCTTC	CASSITGLNEQFF
TRBV28	TRBD1	TRBJ2-1	.	TGTGCCAGCAGTCCGACAGGGCCGAGCGATGAGCAGTTCTTC	CASSPTGPSDEQFF
TRBV7-6	TRBD2	TRBJ2-2	.	TGTGCCAGCAGCTCCCTCCCAGCGGGAGGGCCTCGGGCCGGGGAGCTGTTTTTT	CASSSLPAGGPRAGELFF